This record looks at one T cell receptor (beta chain) sequence and its context. Its antigen is not known. This entry comes from a study of long-term antiretroviral therapy in people with HIV. Study-wide context: Samples collected earliest predate the 2015 immediate-ART recommendation by about a decade. Notes on the study in general: Post-ART diversity increased but stayed below transplant donor controls. Among HIV repertoires, CDR3 length ranges were narrower than those of controls.

The immunoSEQ assay was v3.0, run at survey level. The protocol was immunoSEQ multiplex PCR, while the TCRdb copy is restricted to in-frame clones and leaves out a portion. The profile shows 20,000 to 25,000 clones, approximately 89% of them singletons. This CDR3 has 15 residues. Germline assignment: CDR1 SNHLY and CDR2 FYNNEI. Trimming cost V 10 bases and J 2 bases; bases outside gene matches: 7. Here the sequenced sample was unsorted PBMCs, taken approximately 2.6 years after starting antiretroviral therapy. The clonotype comes from a woman in her fifties or sixties with HIV. The chain recombines TRBV2 with TRBJ2-6, with 8 bases lining up with TRBD2. The CDR3, as DNA: TGTGCCACCCTACGGGGGGGCGCTGGGGCCAACGTCCTGACTTTC. It is translated as CATLRGGAGANVLTF.